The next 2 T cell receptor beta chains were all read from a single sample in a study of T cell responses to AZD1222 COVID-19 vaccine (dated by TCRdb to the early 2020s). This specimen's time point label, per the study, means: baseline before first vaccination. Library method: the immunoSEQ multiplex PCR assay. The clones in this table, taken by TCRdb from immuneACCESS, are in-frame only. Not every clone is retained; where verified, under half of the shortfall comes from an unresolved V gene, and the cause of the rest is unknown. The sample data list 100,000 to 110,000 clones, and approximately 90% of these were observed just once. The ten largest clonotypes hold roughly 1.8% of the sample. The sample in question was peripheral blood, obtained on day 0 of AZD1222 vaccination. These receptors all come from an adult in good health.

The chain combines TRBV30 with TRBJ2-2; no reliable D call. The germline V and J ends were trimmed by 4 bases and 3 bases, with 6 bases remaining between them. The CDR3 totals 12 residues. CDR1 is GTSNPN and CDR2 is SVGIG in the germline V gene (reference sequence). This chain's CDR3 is CAWTRDTGELFF. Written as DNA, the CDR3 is TGTGCCTGGACTAGAGACACCGGGGAGCTGTTTTTT. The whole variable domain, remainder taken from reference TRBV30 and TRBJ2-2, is SQTIHQWPATLVQPVGSPLSLECTVEGTSNPNLYWYRQAAGRGLQLLFYSVGIGQISSEVPQNLSASRPQDRQFILSSKKLLLSDSGFYLCAWTRDTGELFFGEGSRLTVL.

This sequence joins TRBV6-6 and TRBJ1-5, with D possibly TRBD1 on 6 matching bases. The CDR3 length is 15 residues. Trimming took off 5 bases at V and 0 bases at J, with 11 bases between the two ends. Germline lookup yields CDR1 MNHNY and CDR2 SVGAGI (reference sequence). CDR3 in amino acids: CASSPGQYSNQPQHF. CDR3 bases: TGTGCCAGCAGTCCCGGACAGTATAGCAATCAGCCCCAGCATTTT.